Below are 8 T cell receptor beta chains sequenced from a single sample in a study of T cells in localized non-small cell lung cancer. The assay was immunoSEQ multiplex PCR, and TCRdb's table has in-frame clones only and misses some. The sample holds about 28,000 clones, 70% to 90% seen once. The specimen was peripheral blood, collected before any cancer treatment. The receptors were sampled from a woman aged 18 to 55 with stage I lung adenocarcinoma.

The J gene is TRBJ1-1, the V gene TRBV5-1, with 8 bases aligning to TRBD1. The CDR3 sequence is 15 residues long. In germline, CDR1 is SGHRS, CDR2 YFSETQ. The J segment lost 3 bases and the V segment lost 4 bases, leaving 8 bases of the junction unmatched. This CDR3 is CASSDMDRAYTEAFF. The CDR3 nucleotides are TGCGCCAGCAGCGATATGGACAGGGCTTACACTGAAGCTTTCTTT.

DNA for the CDR3: TGTGCCAGCAGCCAAGGGCTAGGCGAGCAGTTCTTC. Translation: CASSQGLGEQFF. The V and J genes are TRBV7-2 and TRBJ2-1; no definite D call. CDR1 and CDR2 (germline): SGHTA, FQGNSA. V gave up 5 bases and J gave up 10 bases, with 12 bases separating them. The CDR3 totals 12 residues.

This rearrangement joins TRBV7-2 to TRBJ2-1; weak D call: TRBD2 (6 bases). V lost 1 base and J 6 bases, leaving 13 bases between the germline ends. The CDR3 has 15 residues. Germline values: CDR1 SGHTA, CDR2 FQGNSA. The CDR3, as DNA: TGTGCCAGCAGCTTAGGAGGACTAAACCCCAATGAGCAGTTCTTC. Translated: CASSLGGLNPNEQFF. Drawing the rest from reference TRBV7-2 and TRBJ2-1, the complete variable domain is GAGVSQSPSNKVTEKGKDVELRCDPISGHTALYWYRQSLGQGLEFLIYFQGNSAPDKSGLPSDRFSAERTGGSVSTLTIQRTQQEDSAVYLCASSLGGLNPNEQFFGPGTRLTVL.

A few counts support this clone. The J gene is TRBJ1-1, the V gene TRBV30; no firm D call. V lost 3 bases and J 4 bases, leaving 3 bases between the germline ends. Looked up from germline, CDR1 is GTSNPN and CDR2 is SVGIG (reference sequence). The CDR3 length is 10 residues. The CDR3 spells CAWRRTEAFF. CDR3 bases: TGTGCCTGGAGGCGCACTGAAGCTTTCTTT.

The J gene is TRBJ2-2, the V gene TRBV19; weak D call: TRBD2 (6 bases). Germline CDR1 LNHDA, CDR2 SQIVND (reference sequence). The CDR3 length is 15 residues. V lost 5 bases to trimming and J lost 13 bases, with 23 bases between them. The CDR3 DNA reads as TGTGCCAGTAGTCACCGGGAGAATCCCCTCTCCGGGCTGTTTTTT. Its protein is CASSHRENPLSGLFF. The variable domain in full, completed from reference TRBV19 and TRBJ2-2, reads DGGITQSPKYLFRKEGQNVTLSCEQNLNHDAMYWYRQDPGQGLRLIYYSQIVNDFQKGDIAEGYSVSREKKESFPLTVTSAQKNPTAFYLCASSHRENPLSGLFFGEGSRLTVL.

This CDR3 is CASRKTRASEAFF. For the CDR3, the DNA is TGTGCCAGCCGAAAGACCCGGGCGTCTGAAGCTTTCTTT. The chain carries TRBV28 and TRBJ1-1, with D unresolved. Trimming stripped 8 bases from V and 6 bases from J, with 16 bases between. The CDR3 consists of 13 residues. Looked up from germline, CDR1 is MDHEN and CDR2 is SYDVKM. The full variable domain, in which reference TRBV28 and TRBJ1-1 provide the parts outside the CDR3, is DVKVTQSSRYLVKRTGEKVFLECVQDMDHENMFWYRQDPGLGLRLIYFSYDVKMKEKGDIPEGYSVSREKKERFSLILESASTNQTSMYLCASRKTRASEAFFGQGTRLTVV.

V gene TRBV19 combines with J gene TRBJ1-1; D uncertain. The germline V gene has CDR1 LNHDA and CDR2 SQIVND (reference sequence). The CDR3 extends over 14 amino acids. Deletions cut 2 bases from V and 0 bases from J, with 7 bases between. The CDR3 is CASSINPLNTEAFF. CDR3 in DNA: TGTGCCAGTAGTATAAACCCACTGAACACTGAAGCTTTCTTT.

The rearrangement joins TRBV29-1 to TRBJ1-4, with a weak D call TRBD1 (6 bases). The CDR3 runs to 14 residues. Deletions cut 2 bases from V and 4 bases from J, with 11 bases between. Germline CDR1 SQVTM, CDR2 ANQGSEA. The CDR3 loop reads CSVELGQHNEKLFF. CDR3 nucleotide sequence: TGCAGCGTTGAATTGGGACAACATAATGAAAAACTGTTTTTT.